This paragraph covers one TCR beta chain sequence. This entry is derived from a study of blood T cell repertoires in COVID-19. Study background: Acute and convalescent COVID-19 samples came from the United States, Italy and Spain. In each case, the material was cDNA or gDNA derived from T cells, B-cell-depleted T cells, or PBMCs.

CDR3 length: 17 residues. Germline assignment: CDR1 SGHRS and CDR2 YFSETQ. Losses at the gene ends were 8 bases for V and 2 bases for J; bases not matched to a gene: 10. Source study methods: The assay estimated nucleated cells by amplifying reference gene primers. Some clones are missing from TCRdb's copy, which holds only in-frame ones; the method was immunoSEQ multiplex PCR. D and trimming come from the DNA, and the V and J calls and clone size come from that table. The data hold 200,000 to 250,000 clones, with 82% observed a single time. V gene TRBV5-1 combines with J gene TRBJ2-3; 14 bases fit TRBD2. The sequenced sample was peripheral blood. The clonotype originates from a woman older than 75 with acute or convalescent COVID-19. CDR3 coding DNA: TGCGCCAGTCGCCCGGGGGGACTAGCGGGGGTCACAGATACGCAGTATTTT. Amino acids: CASRPGGLAGVTDTQYF. The variable domain in full, completed from reference TRBV5-1 and TRBJ2-3, reads KAGVTQTPRYLIKTRGQQVTLSCSPISGHRSVSWYQQTPGQGLQFLFEYFSETQRNKGNFPGRFSGRQFSNSRSEMNVSTLELGDSALYLCASRPGGLAGVTDTQYFGPGTRLTVL.